This is a list of T cell receptor beta chains from one sample in a study of PD-L1 blockade in urothelial cancer. The repertoire was sequenced with immunoSEQ multiplex PCR; TCRdb's copy has only in-frame clones and lacks some. The top ten hold less than 10% of the sample, which has over 45,000 clones, roughly 87% seen once. The sequencing used PBMCs, collected around atezolizumab (anti-PD-L1) treatment. These receptors were obtained from a man aged 55-75 years with urothelial cancer. Each CDR3 is given with its conserved first and last residue. The order of the fields is D gene, V gene, clone size, J gene, CDR3 protein, CDR3 DNA. D genes are given only for firm matches. Rows may omit the clone size; those that give it use once, few, many or a size class.

NA	TRBV5-1	NA	TRBJ1-1	CASSLDGWNTEAFF	TGCGCCAGCAGCTTGGACGGGTGGAACACTGAAGCTTTCTTT
TRBD2	TRBV9	once	TRBJ2-6	CASSVSGTSGRSGANVLTF	TGTGCCAGCAGCGTAAGTGGGACTAGCGGGAGGTCTGGGGCCAACGTCCTGACTTTC
NA	TRBV7-6	NA	TRBJ2-5	CASSLALAPTQYF	TGTGCCAGCAGCTTAGCCCTGGCCCCGACCCAGTACTTC
NA	TRBV25-1	few	TRBJ1-5	CASSGITGNQPQHF	TGTGCCAGCAGTGGCATAACAGGGAATCAGCCCCAGCATTTT
TRBD1	TRBV5-6	NA	TRBJ1-1	CASSRDRGMITGTEAFF	TGTGCCAGCAGTCGGGACAGGGGGATGATTACGGGCACTGAAGCTTTCTTT
NA	TRBV5-1	NA	TRBJ1-4	CASSLEGQKDEKLFF	TGCGCCAGCAGCTTGGAGGGACAAAAAGACGAAAAACTGTTTTTT
NA	TRBV10-2	NA	TRBJ1-5	CASSEGARQPQHF	TGCGCCAGCAGTGAGGGGGCACGCCAGCCCCAGCATTTT
TRBD1	TRBV29-1	NA	TRBJ1-1	CSHGQGHNTEAFF	TGCAGTCACGGACAGGGTCATAACACTGAAGCTTTCTTT
TRBD1	TRBV11-2	NA	TRBJ2-7	CASSSGQGAPYEQYF	TGTGCCAGCAGCTCAGGGCAGGGGGCCCCCTACGAGCAGTACTTC
TRBD2	TRBV30	NA	TRBJ2-7	CAWSVERRAGVSYEQYF	TGTGCCTGGAGTGTAGAGAGGCGAGCGGGGGTCTCCTACGAGCAGTACTTC
NA	TRBV11-2	NA	TRBJ2-5	CASSPEGRRVRETQYF	TGTGCCAGCAGCCCAGAAGGTCGGCGGGTAAGAGAGACCCAGTACTTC
NA	TRBV6-1	NA	TRBJ2-5	CASSGNRAQETQYF	TGTGCCAGCAGTGGAAACAGGGCCCAAGAGACCCAGTACTTC
NA	TRBV18	NA	TRBJ2-2	CASSKTQATGELFF	TGTGCCAGCTCTAAGACCCAGGCAACCGGGGAGCTGTTTTTT
TRBD1	TRBV5-6	NA	TRBJ2-7	CASSAGTASSAYEQYF	TGTGCCAGCAGCGCTGGGACAGCATCCTCTGCCTACGAGCAGTACTTC
TRBD2	TRBV7-9	NA	TRBJ2-2	CASSLQRGTGELFF	TGTGCCAGCAGCCTCCAGCGGGGCACCGGGGAGCTGTTTTTT
NA	TRBV5-1	NA	TRBJ1-6	CASSLAQPSTYSPLHF	TGCGCCAGCAGCTTGGCACAGCCCTCTACTTATTCACCCCTCCACTTT